Listed here is a single T cell receptor beta chain. Mismatch with germline at one junction end may stem from a read error. Each replicate PCR on the sorted subsets used 200 to 250 ng DNA (roughly 30,000 T cell genomes). TCRdb's table, derived via immunoSEQ multiplex PCR, lists solely in-frame clones and lacks some. The sample carries about 1 million clones, about 77% recorded once. This record comes from a study of shared clonotypes between healthy human individuals. Turning to the study itself: Three plates were used per donor for CD4 naive, three for CD4 memory, two for CD8 naive and one for CD8 memory.

Germline assignment: CDR1 SEHNR and CDR2 FQNEAQ (reference sequence). This CDR3 is 14 amino acids long. The source is a man between 18 and 29 years old in good health. This chain joins TRBV7-9 and TRBJ1-1; TRBD1 might be the D (6 bases). Material for sequencing was memory CD4+ T cells sorted from blood. Indicated subset: CD45RA-negative fraction. CDR3 amino acids: CASTLAETTGEAFF. CDR3 DNA sequence: TGTGCCAGCACCTTAGCCGAAACCACAGGGGAAGCTTTCTTT.